The rows below give T cell receptor beta chains drawn from one sample of a study of T-cell memory formation after mild COVID-19. TCRdb analysed the 5' RACE reads with MiXCR anew, one entry per CDR3 protein. The table includes 400,000 to 500,000 distinct CDR3 sequences, less than 25% detected once. Sequenced sample: PBMCs or a T cell subset sorted from them (not recorded which). These receptor sequences come from an adult woman who had mild COVID-19 (a few samples of this study predate the infection). Cell type and time point are not known. CDR3s include the opening cysteine and the closing phenylalanine or tryptophan. D genes are given only for firm matches. The listing skips clone size in some rows; elsewhere it reads once, few, many or a size class.

clone size	V gene	J gene	D gene	CDR3 DNA	CDR3 protein
few	TRBV29-1	TRBJ2-7	TRBD1	TGCAGCGTGGCGACCGGGACAGGGAACGACGAGCAGTACTTC	CSVATGTGNDEQYF
-	TRBV11-1	TRBJ1-5	-	TGTGCCAGCAGCACACAGGGAAATCAGCCCCAGCATTTT	CASSTQGNQPQHF
-	TRBV5-1	TRBJ2-1	TRBD2	TGCGCCAGCAGCTTGTCGCCTAGCGGGAGGTTGAACAATGAGCAGTTCTTC	CASSLSPSGRLNNEQFF
-	TRBV18	TRBJ1-2	-	TGTGCCAGCTCACCGACTCAAGGCAGGGATGGCTACACCTTC	CASSPTQGRDGYTF
-	TRBV5-1	TRBJ2-3	TRBD1	TGCGCCAGCAGCGACGGGACAGGGGACGATACGCAGTATTTT	CASSDGTGDDTQYF
-	TRBV12-3/TRBV12-4	TRBJ2-7	TRBD1	TGTGCCAGCAGTTTGCCCCGGACAGGGGGCGCCTACGAGCAGTACTTC	CASSLPRTGGAYEQYF
-	TRBV5-1	TRBJ2-3	-	TGCGCCAGCAGCTTGGCCGGGACCCGCGGGACAGATACGCAGTATTTT	CASSLAGTRGTDTQYF
-	TRBV24-1	TRBJ2-7	-	TGTGCCACCAGTGATTTGCAGGCGGGCGAGCAGTACTTC	CATSDLQAGEQYF
many	TRBV12-3/TRBV12-4	TRBJ2-3	-	TGTGCCAGCAGTTTGACTAGCACAGATACGCAGTATTTT	CASSLTSTDTQYF
many	TRBV20-1	TRBJ2-1	TRBD2	TGCAGTGCTAGAGATATGTGGGCTAGCGGGAGGTTGCTCTCCTACAATGAGCAGTTCTTC	CSARDMWASGRLLSYNEQFF
-	TRBV6-5	TRBJ2-7	-	TGTGCCAGCAGGTCGGGGCCTAACTTCGAGCAGTACTTC	CASRSGPNFEQYF
-	TRBV7-6	TRBJ2-1	TRBD2	TGTGCCAGCAGCTTAGGGTATTCTATGCTAGCGGGAGGCCCCTCCTACAATGAGCAGTTCTTC	CASSLGYSMLAGGPSYNEQFF
few	TRBV7-2	TRBJ1-1	-	TGTGCCAGCAGCCCCTTAGGACACCAGAACACTGAAGCTTTCTTT	CASSPLGHQNTEAFF
-	TRBV12-3/TRBV12-4	TRBJ1-1	-	TGTGCCAGCAGTTTACAACAGGAGAACACTGAAGCTTTCTTT	CASSLQQENTEAFF
few	TRBV5-5	TRBJ1-4	-	TGTGCCAGCAGCTTGGCCCCATGGCCTAATGAAAAACTGTTTTTT	CASSLAPWPNEKLFF
few	TRBV5-1	TRBJ1-2	-	TGCGCCAGCAGCTTCACAGGGCAGGATGGCTACACCTTC	CASSFTGQDGYTF
once	TRBV6-5	TRBJ2-3	TRBD1	TGTGCCAGCAGTTACTCGTGGACAGGGGGCGCAGATACGCAGTATTTT	CASSYSWTGGADTQYF
-	TRBV7-2	TRBJ2-5	TRBD2	TGTGCCAGCAGCGCCAACGGGGGCGGGAGGAGGCGAGAGACCCAGTACTTC	CASSANGGGRRRETQYF
-	TRBV20-1	TRBJ2-5	TRBD2	TGCAGTGCTTACCCGGGACTAGCACAAGAGACCCAGTACTTC	CSAYPGLAQETQYF
-	TRBV11-1	TRBJ2-7	-	TGTGCCAGCAGCTTTAATCGCGGCCGCAGCTCCTACGAGCAGTACTTC	CASSFNRGRSSYEQYF
-	TRBV28	TRBJ2-7	TRBD1	TGTGCCAGCAGCCCGGACAGGGTTGGCTCCTACGAGCAGTACTTC	CASSPDRVGSYEQYF
many	TRBV4-3	TRBJ2-3	-	TGCGCCAGCAGCCAGGCGCGAGGGCGGGCTAGCACAGATACGCAGTATTTT	CASSQARGRASTDTQYF
few	TRBV5-1	TRBJ1-2	-	TGCGCCAGCAGCCCCTGGTCGGGGGTTGAAGGCTACACCTTC	CASSPWSGVEGYTF
many	TRBV27	TRBJ2-7	-	TGTGCCAGCAGTTTCCGTGGGGGACCCTACGAGCAGTACTTC	CASSFRGGPYEQYF
-	TRBV5-1	TRBJ2-5	TRBD1	TGCGCCAGCGACACCACACAGGGGGGAAAGACCCAGTACTTC	CASDTTQGGKTQYF
once	TRBV3-1	TRBJ1-2	TRBD1	TGTGCCAGCAGCCAAGAATCCCTCAGGGGGCCCTATGGCTACACCTTC	CASSQESLRGPYGYTF
-	TRBV7-2	TRBJ1-3	-	TGTGCCAGCAGCTTAGTAGTCGGGGCCCTCTCTGGAAACACCATATATTTT	CASSLVVGALSGNTIYF
many	TRBV7-6	TRBJ2-7	TRBD1	TGTGCCAGCAGCTTAGGCCCCACCGGAACAGGGGGCGAGTACTTC	CASSLGPTGTGGEYF
few	TRBV11-3	TRBJ1-1	-	TGTGCCAGCAGCTCAGGGACGGGGACTGAAGCTTTCTTT	CASSSGTGTEAFF
few	TRBV27	TRBJ2-7	-	TGTGCCAGCAGTTGGCCCGCCAAGTCTTGGACCCCTCCCTACGAGCAGTACTTC	CASSWPAKSWTPPYEQYF
-	TRBV7-2	TRBJ2-1	-	TGTGCCGGCAGCTACCCGGCGGGCGCAAGCTCCTACAATGAGCAGTTCTTC	CAGSYPAGASSYNEQFF
few	TRBV7-9	TRBJ1-5	-	TGTGCCAGCAGCTTAGGGTGGGGTAGCAATCAGCCCCAGCATTTT	CASSLGWGSNQPQHF
few	TRBV11-2	TRBJ1-3	TRBD1	TGTGCCAGCAGCATCAGGACAGGGGGCGAGGACACCATATATTTT	CASSIRTGGEDTIYF
many	TRBV20-1	TRBJ1-1	-	TGCAGTGCTAGAGATGCGGCAGGAGTGAACACTGAAGCTTTCTTT	CSARDAAGVNTEAFF
few	TRBV24-1	TRBJ2-1	-	TGTGCCACCGGAAACAGGGATGAGCAGTTCTTC	CATGNRDEQFF
few	TRBV12-3/TRBV12-4	TRBJ1-2	-	TGTGCCAGCAGCCCGATTAACTATGGCTACACCTTC	CASSPINYGYTF
-	TRBV28	TRBJ1-5	-	TGTGCCAGCAGTTTAAAGCCCAATCAGCCCCAGCATTTT	CASSLKPNQPQHF
-	TRBV2	TRBJ2-5	-	TGTGCCAGCAGTGAAGGGGAGAGAGAGACCCAGTACTTC	CASSEGERETQYF
few	TRBV5-1	TRBJ2-6	TRBD1	TGCGCCAGCAGCTTGGGACAGGGGTCTGGGGCCAACGTCCTGACTTTC	CASSLGQGSGANVLTF
-	TRBV24-1	TRBJ2-4	TRBD1	TGTGCCACCAGTGATCGACAGGGAAACATTCAGTACTTC	CATSDRQGNIQYF
-	TRBV7-3	TRBJ1-5	-	TGTGCCAGCAGCTTCAGCGGGGATAGTCAGCCCCAGCATTTT	CASSFSGDSQPQHF